The clone carrying this T cell receptor (beta chain) has a handful of counts. Antigen: not known. TCRdb used MiXCR to reprocess the 5' RACE reads, holding one entry per CDR3 protein. The sample holds 250,000 to 350,000 distinct CDR3 sequences, about a fifth seen once. The data are from a study of CD8 T cells in ankylosing spondylitis. Study-wide findings and caveats: Disease-linked clones were found to be CD8+ and relatively rare in peripheral blood.

This CDR3 comprises 13 residues. Deletions cut 0 bases from V and 4 bases from J, with 7 bases between. Germline CDR1 is SGHRS and CDR2 is YFSETQ. The specimen sequenced was blood, either unsorted or a sorted T cell fraction (not recorded which). The sequence derives from a female donor with ankylosing spondylitis or in good health (not recorded which). The rearrangement uses TRBV5-1 and TRBJ1-2; weak D call: TRBD1 (6 bases). CDR3 amino acids: CASSLGDTYGYTF. For the CDR3, the DNA is TGCGCCAGCAGCTTGGGGGACACCTATGGCTACACCTTC.